Listed below are T cell receptor beta chains from one sample, sequenced in a study of blood T cell repertoires in COVID-19. The table came from immunoSEQ multiplex PCR; TCRdb's copy has only in-frame clones and leaves some out. This sample has about 310,000 clones, with roughly 90% found just once. What was sequenced was peripheral blood. These receptors originate from a woman in her thirties or forties with COVID-19, enrolled during active disease. The CDR3 runs from the conserved cysteine through the conserved F or W. Each record gives: V gene, D gene, clone size, J gene, CDR3 DNA, CDR3 protein. D genes are given only for firm matches. The size of a clone is reported for some rows only, either as once, few or many, or as a class for expanded clones.

TRBV9	NA	NA	TRBJ2-7	TGTGCCAGCAGCGTAGGACAGAGTGGCGAGCAGTACTTC	CASSVGQSGEQYF
TRBV2	NA	NA	TRBJ1-2	TGTGCCAGCAGTGCTGACTATGGCTACACCTTC	CASSADYGYTF
TRBV18	NA	NA	TRBJ1-1	TGTGCCAGCTCACCACTAACAAGGGGAAGGGGCACTGAAGCTTTCTTT	CASSPLTRGRGTEAFF
TRBV14	NA	NA	TRBJ1-1	TGTGCCAGCAGCCAAGGACTCTCGCGGAACACTGAAGCTTTCTTT	CASSQGLSRNTEAFF
TRBV9	NA	NA	TRBJ1-4	TGTGCCAGCAGCGGGGAGCGGACTGCAACTAATGAAAAACTGTTTTTT	CASSGERTATNEKLFF
TRBV6-5	TRBD1	NA	TRBJ1-2	TGTGCCAGCAGTTACTCTCTTACCGGGACAGGGGATGGCTACACCTTC	CASSYSLTGTGDGYTF
TRBV19	TRBD1	NA	TRBJ1-4	TGTGCCAGCAGGGACAGCGAAAAACTGTTTTTT	CASRDSEKLFF
TRBV10-3	NA	once	TRBJ2-1	TGTGCCATCAGTGACCCCCGAGGGGGAAATGAGCAGTTCTTC	CAISDPRGGNEQFF
TRBV10-3	TRBD1	NA	TRBJ1-2	TGTGCCATCACCCCGGGACAGGGAGAAGGCTACACCTTC	CAITPGQGEGYTF
TRBV30	NA	NA	TRBJ1-1	TGTGCCTGGGGGCGGTCTGAAGCTTTCTTT	CAWGRSEAFF
TRBV16	NA	NA	TRBJ2-5	TGTGCCAGCAGCCAAGTCTACTCGGAGACCCAGTACTTC	CASSQVYSETQYF
TRBV20-1	NA	NA	TRBJ1-4	TGCAGTGCTAGACTCGGGGAAAAACTGTTTTTT	CSARLGEKLFF
TRBV28	NA	NA	TRBJ1-5	TGTGCCAGCAGGATCGGGGTCCGCAATCAGCCCCAGCATTTT	CASRIGVRNQPQHF
TRBV18	TRBD1	NA	TRBJ1-6	TGTGCCAGCTCCCGTGACAGGGGTGATCGCTCACCCCTCCACTTT	CASSRDRGDRSPLHF
TRBV28	TRBD1	NA	TRBJ2-7	TGTGCCAGCAGTTTAAGACAGGGTAGCGACGAGCAGTACTTC	CASSLRQGSDEQYF
TRBV19	NA	NA	TRBJ1-5	TGTGCCAGTCAGGGGTACAATCAGCCCCAGCATTTT	CASQGYNQPQHF
TRBV4-3	TRBD2	NA	TRBJ2-7	TGCGCCAGCAGCCAATCGAGACTAGCGGGGGGCTACGAGCAGTACTTC	CASSQSRLAGGYEQYF
TRBV30	TRBD1	NA	TRBJ1-2	TGTGCCTGGAGAGGACAGGAAGGAGGCTACACCTTC	CAWRGQEGGYTF
TRBV20-1	TRBD1	NA	TRBJ1-5	TGCAGTGCTAGTCCGGGACAGATCGATCAGCCCCAGCATTTT	CSASPGQIDQPQHF
TRBV12-5	NA	NA	TRBJ2-7	TGTGCTAGTGGTTACCCGGATGGCGGCGAGCAGTACTTC	CASGYPDGGEQYF
TRBV18	TRBD1	NA	TRBJ1-1	TGTGCCAGCTCCCCTGACAGGGCCCTGAACACTGAAGCTTTCTTT	CASSPDRALNTEAFF
TRBV6-2/TRBV6-3	TRBD1	NA	TRBJ1-5	TGTGCCAGCAGTTGGACAGGGGCATTGGACCAGCCCCAGCATTTT	CASSWTGALDQPQHF
TRBV5-6	NA	NA	TRBJ2-5	TGTGCCAGCAGCTTGGCCGGAGGGAGGGAGACCCAGTACTTC	CASSLAGGRETQYF
TRBV7-8	TRBD1	NA	TRBJ1-3	TGTGCCAGCAGTCGACCGACAGGGGGCATGGGAAACACCATATATTTT	CASSRPTGGMGNTIYF
TRBV7-9	TRBD2	NA	TRBJ2-1	TGTGCCAGCAGCTTAAATACCCGCGGGAGCGGCTACTACAATGAGCAGTTCTTC	CASSLNTRGSGYYNEQFF
TRBV2	NA	NA	TRBJ1-2	TGTGCCAGCAGTGTGCCCTCGCGGATATCCTATGGCTACACCTTC	CASSVPSRISYGYTF
TRBV7-2	NA	NA	TRBJ1-4	TGTGCCAGCAGCACCTCGGGACTTTTGAATGAAAAACTGTTTTTT	CASSTSGLLNEKLFF
TRBV10-3	NA	NA	TRBJ2-3	TGTGCCACCCGAACTAGCACAGATACGCAGTATTTT	CATRTSTDTQYF
TRBV11-1	TRBD1	NA	TRBJ1-2	TGTGCCAGCAGCCCGACCGGGACAGGGGGCTATGGCTACACCTTC	CASSPTGTGGYGYTF
TRBV4-1	NA	NA	TRBJ2-1	TGCGCCAGCAGCCAGGGCGGACTATCCTACAATGAGCAGTTCTTC	CASSQGGLSYNEQFF
TRBV7-2	TRBD1	once	TRBJ2-7	TGTGCCAGCAGCTTAGGGACAGGGCTGGGGTACGAGCAGTACTTC	CASSLGTGLGYEQYF
TRBV11-2	TRBD1	NA	TRBJ2-7	TGTGCCAGCAGCTACCGGACAGGGTATAGTTACGAGCAGTACTTC	CASSYRTGYSYEQYF
TRBV28	NA	NA	TRBJ1-5	TGTGCCAGCAGTTCTGGCCATAGCAATCAGCCCCAGCATTTT	CASSSGHSNQPQHF
TRBV19	NA	once	TRBJ1-2	TGTGCCAGTAGTATAATACGCGGACAGACAGCTAACTATGGCTACACCTTC	CASSIIRGQTANYGYTF
TRBV5-1	NA	NA	TRBJ1-3	TGCGCCAGCAGCTCAACAGGGTCTGGAAACACCATATATTTT	CASSSTGSGNTIYF
TRBV7-3	NA	NA	TRBJ2-1	TGTGCCAGCAGCTTGGACTCGTCCATCAATGAGCAGTTCTTC	CASSLDSSINEQFF
TRBV9	NA	NA	TRBJ2-3	TGTGCCAGCAGCGTAGGCGGGATCGTCACAGATACGCAGTATTTT	CASSVGGIVTDTQYF
TRBV5-1	NA	NA	TRBJ2-1	TGCGCCAGCAGCCGGACGGGGGGCGAAACCTACAATGAGCAGTTCTTC	CASSRTGGETYNEQFF
TRBV27	NA	NA	TRBJ1-1	TGTGCCAGCAGTCGCCAGGGGTACACTGAAGCTTTCTTT	CASSRQGYTEAFF
TRBV18	TRBD1	NA	TRBJ1-2	TGTGCCAGCTCACCACCCTCTACCGGGACAGGGGGCTATGGCTACACCTTC	CASSPPSTGTGGYGYTF
TRBV7-2	TRBD1	NA	TRBJ1-2	TGTGCCAGCAGCTTACCGGGACAGGGGGCGTGGGGCTACACCTTC	CASSLPGQGAWGYTF
TRBV5-8	NA	NA	TRBJ2-1	TGTGCCAGCAGCTTGTGGAGCGGGTTATCCTACAATGAGCAGTTCTTC	CASSLWSGLSYNEQFF
TRBV25-1	NA	NA	TRBJ1-6	TGTGCCAGCAGTGAAAACCGGGACTCACTCCACTTT	CASSENRDSLHF
TRBV10-3	NA	NA	TRBJ1-2	TGTGCCATCAGTGAGTCGAGGTCAGGGTGGGACTATGGCTACACCTTC	CAISESRSGWDYGYTF
TRBV7-3	TRBD1	NA	TRBJ1-1	TGTGCCAGCAGTCGAACCCGGACAGGGCCCACTGAAGCTTTCTTT	CASSRTRTGPTEAFF
TRBV6-5	NA	NA	TRBJ2-7	TGTGCCAGCAGCAAAGGCCAGGGGACGGGGTACGAGCAGTACTTC	CASSKGQGTGYEQYF
TRBV27	NA	once	TRBJ1-1	TGTGCCAGCAGTTTAATACAGTCCACTGAAGCTTTCTTT	CASSLIQSTEAFF
TRBV6-2/TRBV6-3	NA	NA	TRBJ1-2	TGTGCCAGCAGTCAGGGGACGGCTAACTATGGCTACACCTTC	CASSQGTANYGYTF
TRBV27	TRBD1	NA	TRBJ2-7	TGTGCCAGCAGTTATGGACAGGGCGGCGAGCAGTACTTC	CASSYGQGGEQYF
TRBV5-4	NA	once	TRBJ1-2	TGTGCCAGCAGCCTCCCCCCTGGCAACTATGGCTACACCTTC	CASSLPPGNYGYTF
TRBV7-2	TRBD2	NA	TRBJ2-2	TGTGCCAGCAGCTTGACTAGCGGGAGGGCCGGGGAGCTGTTTTTT	CASSLTSGRAGELFF
TRBV7-2	NA	NA	TRBJ1-5	TGTGCCAGCAGCATGCAGGGGTGGGAGCCCCAGCATTTT	CASSMQGWEPQHF
TRBV27	NA	NA	TRBJ2-2	TGTGCCAGCAGTTTATGGAGGGCCGGGGAGCTGTTTTTT	CASSLWRAGELFF
TRBV18	NA	NA	TRBJ1-4	TGTGCCAGCTCACCCATCGGGGAAAAACTGTTTTTT	CASSPIGEKLFF
TRBV2	TRBD2	NA	TRBJ2-5	TGTGCCAGCAGTCGCGGGGGGGCCCAAGAGACCCAGTACTTC	CASSRGGAQETQYF